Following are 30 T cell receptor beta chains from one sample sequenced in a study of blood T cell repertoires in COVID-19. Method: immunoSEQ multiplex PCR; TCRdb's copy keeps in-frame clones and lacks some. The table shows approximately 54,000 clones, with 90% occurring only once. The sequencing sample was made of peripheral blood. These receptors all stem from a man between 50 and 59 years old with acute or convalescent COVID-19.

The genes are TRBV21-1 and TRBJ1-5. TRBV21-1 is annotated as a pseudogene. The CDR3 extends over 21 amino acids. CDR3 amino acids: CASSKTMGGIQGELFNQPQHF. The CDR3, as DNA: TGTGCCAGCAGCAAAACCATGGGGGGGATTCAAGGGGAGTTGTTCAATCAGCCCCAGCATTTT.

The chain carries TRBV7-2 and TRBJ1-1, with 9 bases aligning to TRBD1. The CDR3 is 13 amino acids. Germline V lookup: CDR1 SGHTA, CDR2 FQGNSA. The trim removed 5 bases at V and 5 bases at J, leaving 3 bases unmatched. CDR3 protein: CASSTDRGTEAFF. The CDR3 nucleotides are TGTGCCAGCAGCACGGACAGGGGTACTGAAGCTTTCTTT.

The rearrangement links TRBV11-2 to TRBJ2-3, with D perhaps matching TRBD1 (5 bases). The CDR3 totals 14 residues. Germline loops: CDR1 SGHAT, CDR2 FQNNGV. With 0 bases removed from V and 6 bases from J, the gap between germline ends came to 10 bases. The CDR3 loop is CASSLDQGRDTQYF. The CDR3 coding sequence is TGTGCCAGCAGCTTAGATCAGGGCCGCGATACGCAGTATTTT.

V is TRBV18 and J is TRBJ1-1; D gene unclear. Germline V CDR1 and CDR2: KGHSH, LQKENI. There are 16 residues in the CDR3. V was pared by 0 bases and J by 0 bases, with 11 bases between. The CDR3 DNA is TGTGCCAGCTCACCACCCAGTCCGGGAGTGAACACTGAAGCTTTCTTT. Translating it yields CASSPPSPGVNTEAFF.

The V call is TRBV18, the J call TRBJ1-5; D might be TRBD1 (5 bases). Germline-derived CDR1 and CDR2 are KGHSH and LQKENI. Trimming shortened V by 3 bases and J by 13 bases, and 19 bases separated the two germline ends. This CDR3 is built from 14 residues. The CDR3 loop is CASSPGPPLGTQHF. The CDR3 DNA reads TGTGCCAGCTCACCTGGCCCTCCCCTTGGGACTCAGCATTTT. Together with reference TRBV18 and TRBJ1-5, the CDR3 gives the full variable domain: NAGVMQNPRHLVRRRGQEARLRCSPMKGHSHVYWYRQLPEEGLKFMVYLQKENIIDESGMPKERFSAEFPKEGPSILRIQQVVRGDSAAYFCASSPGPPLGTQHFGDGTRLSIL.

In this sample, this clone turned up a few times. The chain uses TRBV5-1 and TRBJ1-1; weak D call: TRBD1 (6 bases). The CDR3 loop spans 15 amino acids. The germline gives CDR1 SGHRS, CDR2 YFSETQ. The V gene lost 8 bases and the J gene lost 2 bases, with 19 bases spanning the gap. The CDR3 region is CASATGRFGNTEAFF. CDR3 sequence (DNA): TGCGCCAGTGCCACAGGGAGATTCGGTAACACTGAAGCTTTCTTT.

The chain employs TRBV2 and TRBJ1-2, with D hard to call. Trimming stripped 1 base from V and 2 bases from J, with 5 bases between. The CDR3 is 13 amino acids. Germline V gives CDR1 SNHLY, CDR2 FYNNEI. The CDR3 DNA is TGTGCCAGCAGTGAAGGGGAGAACTATGGCTACACCTTC. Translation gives CASSEGENYGYTF.

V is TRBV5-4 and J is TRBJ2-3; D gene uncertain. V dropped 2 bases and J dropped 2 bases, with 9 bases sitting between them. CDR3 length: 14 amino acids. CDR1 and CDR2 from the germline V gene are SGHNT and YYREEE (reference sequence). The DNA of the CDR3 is TGTGCCAGCAGCTTTGGTCAGGCCACAGATACGCAGTATTTT. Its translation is CASSFGQATDTQYF.

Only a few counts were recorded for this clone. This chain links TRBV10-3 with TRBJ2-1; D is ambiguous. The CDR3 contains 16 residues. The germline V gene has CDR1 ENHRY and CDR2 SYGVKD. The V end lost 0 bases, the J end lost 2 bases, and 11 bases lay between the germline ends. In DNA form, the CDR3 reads TGTGCCATCAGTGAGTCTGGGCTCACCCCCTACAATGAGCAGTTCTTC. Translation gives CAISESGLTPYNEQFF.

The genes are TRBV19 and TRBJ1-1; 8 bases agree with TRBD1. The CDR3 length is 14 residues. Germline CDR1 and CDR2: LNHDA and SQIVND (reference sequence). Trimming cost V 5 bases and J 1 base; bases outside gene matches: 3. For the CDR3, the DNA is TGTGCCAGTAGTGACGACAGGGGGAACACTGAAGCTTTCTTT. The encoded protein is CASSDDRGNTEAFF.

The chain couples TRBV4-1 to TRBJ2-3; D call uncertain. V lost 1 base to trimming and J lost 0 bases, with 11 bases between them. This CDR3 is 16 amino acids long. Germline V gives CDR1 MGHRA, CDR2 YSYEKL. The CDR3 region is CASSQVAVLSTDTQYF. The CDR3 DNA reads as TGCGCCAGCAGCCAAGTGGCGGTCCTTAGCACAGATACGCAGTATTTT.

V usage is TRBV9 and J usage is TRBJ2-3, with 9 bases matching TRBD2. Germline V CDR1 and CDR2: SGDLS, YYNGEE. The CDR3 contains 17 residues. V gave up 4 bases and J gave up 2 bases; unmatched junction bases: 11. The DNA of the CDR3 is TGTGCCAGCAGCAAACCTCCTATAGCGGGAGTCACAGATACGCAGTATTTT. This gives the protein CASSKPPIAGVTDTQYF.

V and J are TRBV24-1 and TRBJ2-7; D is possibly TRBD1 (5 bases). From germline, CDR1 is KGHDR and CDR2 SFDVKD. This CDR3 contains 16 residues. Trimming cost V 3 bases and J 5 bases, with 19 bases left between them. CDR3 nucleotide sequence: TGTGCCACCAGTGATCGTCAGGGCTCAGCGTTCGACGAGCAGTACTTC. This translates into CATSDRQGSAFDEQYF.

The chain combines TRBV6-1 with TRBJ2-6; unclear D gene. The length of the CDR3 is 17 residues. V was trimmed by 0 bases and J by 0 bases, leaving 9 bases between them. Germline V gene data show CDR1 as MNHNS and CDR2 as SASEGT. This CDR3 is CASSEAPGFSGANVLTF. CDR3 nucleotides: TGTGCCAGCAGTGAAGCCCCCGGGTTCTCTGGGGCCAACGTCCTGACTTTC.

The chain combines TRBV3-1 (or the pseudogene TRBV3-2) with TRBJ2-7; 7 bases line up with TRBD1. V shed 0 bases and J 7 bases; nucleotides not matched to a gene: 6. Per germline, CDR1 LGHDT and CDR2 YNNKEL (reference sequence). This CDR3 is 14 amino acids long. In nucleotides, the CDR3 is TGTGCCAGCAGCCAAGACGTCAGGGGGTGGGAGCAGTACTTC. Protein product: CASSQDVRGWEQYF.

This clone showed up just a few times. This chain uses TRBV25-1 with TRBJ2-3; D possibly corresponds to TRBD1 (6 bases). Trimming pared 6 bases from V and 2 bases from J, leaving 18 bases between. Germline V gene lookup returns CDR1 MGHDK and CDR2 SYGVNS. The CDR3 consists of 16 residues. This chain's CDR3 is CASSPGARGNTDTQYF. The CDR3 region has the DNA TGTGCCAGCAGCCCCGGGGCCAGGGGAAACACAGATACGCAGTATTTT.

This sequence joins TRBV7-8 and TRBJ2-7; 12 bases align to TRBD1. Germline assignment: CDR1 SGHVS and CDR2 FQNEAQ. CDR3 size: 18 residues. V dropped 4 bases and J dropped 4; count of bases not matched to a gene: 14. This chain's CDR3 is CASSSTGGTGGAVYEQYF. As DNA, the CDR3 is TGTGCCAGCAGCTCAACAGGGGGGACAGGGGGCGCGGTTTACGAGCAGTACTTC.

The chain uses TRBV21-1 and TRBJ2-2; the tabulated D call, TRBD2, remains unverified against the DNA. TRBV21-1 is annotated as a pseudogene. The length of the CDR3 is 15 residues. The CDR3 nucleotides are TGTGCCAGCAGCACTGGAGGGTCGAACACCGGGGAGCTGTTTTTT. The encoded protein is CASSTGGSNTGELFF.

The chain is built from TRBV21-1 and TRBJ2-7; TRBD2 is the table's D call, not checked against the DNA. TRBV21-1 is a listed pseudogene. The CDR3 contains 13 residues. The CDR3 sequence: CASSTGFPYEQYF. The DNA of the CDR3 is TGTGCCAGCAGCACGGGGTTCCCCTACGAGCAGTACTTC.

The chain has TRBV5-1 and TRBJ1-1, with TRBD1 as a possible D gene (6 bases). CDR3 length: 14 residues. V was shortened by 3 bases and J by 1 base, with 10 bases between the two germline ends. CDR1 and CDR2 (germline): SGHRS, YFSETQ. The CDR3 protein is CASSSGTRNTEAFF. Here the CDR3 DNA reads TGCGCCAGCAGCTCGGGGACACGGAACACTGAAGCTTTCTTT.

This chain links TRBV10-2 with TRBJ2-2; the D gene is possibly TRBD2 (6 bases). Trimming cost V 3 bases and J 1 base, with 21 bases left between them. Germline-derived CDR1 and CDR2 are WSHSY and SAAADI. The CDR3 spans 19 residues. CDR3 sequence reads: CASSDIRDFLSLNTGELFF. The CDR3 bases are TGCGCCAGCAGTGACATCCGGGACTTTCTGTCCTTGAACACCGGGGAGCTGTTTTTT.

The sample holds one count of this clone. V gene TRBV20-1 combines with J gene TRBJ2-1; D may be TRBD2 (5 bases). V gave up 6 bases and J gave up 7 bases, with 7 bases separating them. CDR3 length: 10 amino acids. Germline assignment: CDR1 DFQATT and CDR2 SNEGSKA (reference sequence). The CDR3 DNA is TGCAGTGCCACGGGGAATGAGCAGTTCTTC. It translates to CSATGNEQFF.

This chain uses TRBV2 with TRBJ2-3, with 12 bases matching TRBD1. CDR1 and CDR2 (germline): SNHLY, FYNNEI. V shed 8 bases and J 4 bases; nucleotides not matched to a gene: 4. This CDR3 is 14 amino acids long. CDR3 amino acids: CASGDRGRADTQYF. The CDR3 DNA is TGTGCCAGCGGGGACAGGGGGCGCGCAGATACGCAGTATTTT.

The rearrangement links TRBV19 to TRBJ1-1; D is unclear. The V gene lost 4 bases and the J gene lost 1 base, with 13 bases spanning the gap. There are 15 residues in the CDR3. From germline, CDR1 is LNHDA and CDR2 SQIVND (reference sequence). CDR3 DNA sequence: TGTGCCAGTAGTAGAATAGGTGAGCGGAACACTGAAGCTTTCTTT. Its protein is CASSRIGERNTEAFF.

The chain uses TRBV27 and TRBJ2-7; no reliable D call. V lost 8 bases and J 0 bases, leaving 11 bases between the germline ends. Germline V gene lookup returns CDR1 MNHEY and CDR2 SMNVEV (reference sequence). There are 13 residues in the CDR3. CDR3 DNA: TGTGCCAGCTCCCTCTCGCGCTCCTACGAGCAGTACTTC. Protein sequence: CASSLSRSYEQYF.

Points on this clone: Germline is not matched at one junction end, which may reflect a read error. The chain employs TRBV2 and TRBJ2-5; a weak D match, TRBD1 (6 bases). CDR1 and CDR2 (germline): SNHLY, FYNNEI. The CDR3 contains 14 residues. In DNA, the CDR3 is TGTGCCAGCAGGGAAGGACAGTTACAAGAGACCCAGTACTTC. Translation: CASREGQLQETQYF. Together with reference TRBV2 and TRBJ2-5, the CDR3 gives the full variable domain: EPEVTQTPSHQVTQMGQEVILRCVPISNHLYFYWYRQILGQKVEFLVSFYNNEISEKSEIFDDQFSVERPDGSNFTLKIRSTKLEDSAMYFCASREGQLQETQYFGPGTRLLVL.

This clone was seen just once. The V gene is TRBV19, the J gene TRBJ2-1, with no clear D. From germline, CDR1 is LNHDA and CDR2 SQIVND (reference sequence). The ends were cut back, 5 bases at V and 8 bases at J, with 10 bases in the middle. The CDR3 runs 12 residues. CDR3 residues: CASSAWAYEQFF. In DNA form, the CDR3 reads TGTGCCAGTAGTGCCTGGGCCTATGAGCAGTTCTTC. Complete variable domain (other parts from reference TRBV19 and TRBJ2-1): DGGITQSPKYLFRKEGQNVTLSCEQNLNHDAMYWYRQDPGQGLRLIYYSQIVNDFQKGDIAEGYSVSREKKESFPLTVTSAQKNPTAFYLCASSAWAYEQFFGPGTRLTVL.

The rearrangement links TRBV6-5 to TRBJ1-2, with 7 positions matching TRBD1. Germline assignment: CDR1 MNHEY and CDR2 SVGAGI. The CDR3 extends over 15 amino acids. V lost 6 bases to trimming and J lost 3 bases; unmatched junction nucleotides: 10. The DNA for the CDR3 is TGTGCCAGCAGCCAGGGACAGCCCATTTACTATGGCTACACCTTC. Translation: CASSQGQPIYYGYTF.

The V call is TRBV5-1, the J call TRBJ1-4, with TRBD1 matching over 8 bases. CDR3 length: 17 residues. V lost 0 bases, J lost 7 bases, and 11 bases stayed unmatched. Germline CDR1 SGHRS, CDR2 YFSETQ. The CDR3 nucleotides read TGCGCCAGCAGCTTGGATCGCACCGGGACAGGCGGTGAAAAACTGTTTTTT. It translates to CASSLDRTGTGGEKLFF.

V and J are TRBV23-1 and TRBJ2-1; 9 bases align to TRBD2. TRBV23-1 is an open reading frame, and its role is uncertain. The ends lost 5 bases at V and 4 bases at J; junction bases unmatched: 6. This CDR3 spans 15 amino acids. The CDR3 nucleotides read TGCGCCAGCAGTGCGCGGGAGGGTCTTTACAATGAGCAGTTCTTC. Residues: CASSAREGLYNEQFF.